Listed below are T cell receptor beta chains from one sample, sequenced in a study of PD-1 blockade in mismatch repair-deficient tumors. This table comes from immunoSEQ multiplex PCR, and its TCRdb copy is limited to in-frame clones, with some not included. Of roughly 120,000 clones in the sample, approximately 91% were seen once. The specimen comprised peripheral blood, sampled 72 weeks after starting pembrolizumab. These receptors were obtained from an adult with mismatch repair-deficient cancer. CDR3s include the opening cysteine and the closing phenylalanine or tryptophan. D genes are given only for firm matches. Some rows mark clone size as missing; the rest say once, few, many or name a class of expanded clone.

d_call,clone_size,v_call,j_call,cdr3_length,cdr3_nt,cdr3_aa
NA,NA,TRBV27,TRBJ2-7,17,TGTGCCAGCAGCCCGGGACCAATTGGATGGACGGCCTACGAGCAGTACTTC,CASSPGPIGWTAYEQYF
TRBD2,NA,TRBV7-2,TRBJ2-1,19,TGTGCCAGCAGGCTCACTCGAGCGGGAGTAGGGAGCTCCTACAATGAGCAGTTCTTC,CASRLTRAGVGSSYNEQFF
TRBD1,NA,TRBV28,TRBJ1-1,13,TGTGCCAGCAGACCACAGGGGACCCGGGAAGCTTTCTTT,CASRPQGTREAFF
NA,NA,TRBV30,TRBJ2-3,14,TGTGCCTGGAGTCCAGGGAGGCGCACAGATACGCAGTATTTT,CAWSPGRRTDTQYF
TRBD2,NA,TRBV5-6,TRBJ2-1,16,TGTGCCAGCAGCCCTCAGGTGCGGGAGGGCCCTTATGAGCAGTTCTTC,CASSPQVREGPYEQFF
NA,NA,TRBV30,TRBJ2-7,13,TGTGCCTGGGAGCCTTACGACTCCTACGAGCAGTACTTC,CAWEPYDSYEQYF
TRBD2,NA,TRBV11-2,TRBJ2-1,17,TGTGCCAGCAGCTCTGGGCTAGCGGGAGTCCAATACAATGAGCAGTTCTTC,CASSSGLAGVQYNEQFF
NA,NA,TRBV27,TRBJ1-1,14,TGTGCCAGCAGGGGGATATACATGAACACTGAAGCTTTCTTT,CASRGIYMNTEAFF
TRBD2,NA,TRBV19,TRBJ2-1,16,TGTGCCAGCCAGTATACGGCGGGAGTCGGTTACAATGAGCAGTTCTTC,CASQYTAGVGYNEQFF
NA,NA,TRBV7-8,TRBJ1-1,18,TGTGCCAGCAGCTTATATCCCGACTTTCAGAAGAGGAACACTGAAGCTTTCTTT,CASSLYPDFQKRNTEAFF
TRBD1,NA,TRBV19,TRBJ2-7,13,TGTGCCAGTAGTACCGGACAGGTCTACGAGCAGTACTTC,CASSTGQVYEQYF
TRBD2,once,TRBV4-2,TRBJ2-1,15,TGTGCCAGCAGCATCCCGACTAGCCAGATGGATGAGCAGTTCTTC,CASSIPTSQMDEQFF
NA,NA,TRBV15,TRBJ2-7,11,TGTGCCACCAGCAGAGTGGGGGTGGGGTACTTC,CATSRVGVGYF
TRBD1,NA,TRBV6-5,TRBJ1-5,15,TGTGCCAGCAAAACCCGGACAGGTGATAATCAGCCCCAGCATTTT,CASKTRTGDNQPQHF
NA,NA,TRBV27,TRBJ1-5,15,TGTGCCAGTCGGTTGGGACAAGGGAACAATCAGCCCCAGCATTTT,CASRLGQGNNQPQHF
NA,NA,TRBV11-3,TRBJ2-3,13,TGTGCCAGCAGCGCCGGGGGTACAGATACGCAGTATTTT,CASSAGGTDTQYF
NA,large,TRBV10-2,TRBJ2-2,14,TGCGCCAGCAGTGAGTCTGCGGAGCCTGGGGAGCTGTTTTTT,CASSESAEPGELFF
TRBD1,NA,TRBV27,TRBJ2-1,13,TGTGCCAGCAGTTACTACAGGGGCAATGAGCAGTTCTTC,CASSYYRGNEQFF
TRBD1,NA,TRBV5-6,TRBJ1-5,16,TGTGCCAGCAGCACGACTGGACAGGGGGCAGATCAGCCCCAGCATTTT,CASSTTGQGADQPQHF
NA,few,TRBV27,TRBJ2-1,14,TGTGCCAGCAGCCTATTGAGCTCCTACAATGAGCAGTTCTTC,CASSLLSSYNEQFF
TRBD1,NA,TRBV6-5,TRBJ2-7,15,TGTGCCAGCAGTTACTTCGGGGACAGGGAGGACGAGCAGTACTTC,CASSYFGDREDEQYF
TRBD1,NA,TRBV9,TRBJ1-5,16,TGTGCCAGCAGCCTTGGGACAGGGAGATCGGGTCAGCCCCAGCATTTT,CASSLGTGRSGQPQHF
TRBD2,NA,TRBV27,TRBJ2-5,15,TGTGCCAGCAGTCCCCTGGGACTAGCGGGAGAGACCCAGTACTTC,CASSPLGLAGETQYF
NA,NA,TRBV4-3,TRBJ2-5,17,TGCGCCAGCAGCCAAGTACCCAGCTGGACACACCAAGAGACCCAGTACTTC,CASSQVPSWTHQETQYF
TRBD1,NA,TRBV28,TRBJ1-5,15,TGTGCCAGCAGGCCCGGGACAGGGTCGGCTCAGCCCCAGCATTTT,CASRPGTGSAQPQHF
NA,NA,TRBV2,TRBJ2-7,15,TGTGCCAGCACGTTGGGAAAGGGAAGGGGTTACGAGCAGTACTTC,CASTLGKGRGYEQYF